This is a list of T cell receptor beta chains from one sample in a study of identical twins. TCRdb redid the calling of the 5' RACE reads with MiXCR, one entry per CDR3 protein. The data contain fewer than 550,000 distinct CDR3 sequences, 13% to 15% of them singletons. Another study also made use of these data, one on yellow fever vaccine responses in identical twins.

The sample was CD4+ T cells sorted from blood. These receptor sequences come from a woman between 18 and 30 years old in good health. Both conserved end residues are part of each CDR3. A D gene is named only where the DNA matches it firmly.

v_gene	d_gene	j_gene	CDR3aa
TRBV4-2	TRBD1	TRBJ1-5	CASSQVDRDSQPQHF
TRBV20-1	-	TRBJ2-2	CSAERFTGELFF
TRBV4-1	TRBD1	TRBJ2-4	CASSHLDRGPKNIQYF
TRBV7-2	-	TRBJ2-2	CASSLGTARTGELFF
TRBV7-8	TRBD1	TRBJ2-3	CASNLQGASTDTQYF
TRBV29-1	TRBD2	TRBJ2-5	CSVTLAGPRETQYF
TRBV7-2	TRBD2	TRBJ2-3	CASSSRGSGSTDTQYF
TRBV18	TRBD1	TRBJ1-4	CASSREGAEKLFF
TRBV7-2	TRBD1	TRBJ1-1	CASSLFKGQPEAFF
TRBV29-1	TRBD1	TRBJ2-1	CSVEARTGTEQFF
TRBV29-1	-	TRBJ1-1	CSVERRGETEAFF
TRBV7-9	-	TRBJ2-5	CASSSARLERETQYF
TRBV7-2	-	TRBJ2-1	CASSLVTGNNEQFF
TRBV5-1	TRBD2	TRBJ2-1	CASSNDGLAVNEQFF
TRBV6-5	TRBD2	TRBJ2-7	CASSYSGGVDEQYF
TRBV2	-	TRBJ2-6	CATSQSSGANVLTF
TRBV20-1	-	TRBJ2-1	CSAREAGSYNEQFF
TRBV7-2	-	TRBJ2-1	CASSLIGGAYNEQFF
TRBV6-5	TRBD1	TRBJ1-1	CASSYGRGQMNTEAFF
TRBV5-1	-	TRBJ1-6	CASSLVAGASSLHF
TRBV2	TRBD2	TRBJ2-1	CASSEGLADYNEQFF
TRBV29-1	-	TRBJ2-7	CSVGTGNGEQYF
TRBV24-1	-	TRBJ2-3	CAGRGNQKLGF
TRBV5-5	TRBD1	TRBJ2-3	CASSLTGDTDTQYF
TRBV24-1	-	TRBJ2-3	CATSDLRGASTDTQYF
TRBV11-2	TRBD2	TRBJ2-7	CASRLAGGTYEQYF
TRBV4-1	TRBD1	TRBJ2-3	CASSPLRGPGADTQYF
TRBV29-1	-	TRBJ2-5	CSGDRGLGETQYF